This entry is about one T cell receptor beta chain. Original analysis: Amplification of reference gene primers provided the estimated nucleated cell counts. Here immunoSEQ multiplex PCR was the method, and the copy in TCRdb shows in-frame clones only, minus some. The D gene and trimming were derived from the DNA, and the V and J assignments and clone size from that table. The data show fewer than 400,000 clones, around 86% seen once. The data belong to a study of blood T cell repertoires in COVID-19. Germline V gene lookup returns CDR1 LGHDT and CDR2 YNNKEL (reference sequence). The length of the CDR3 is 16 residues. Losses at the gene ends were 5 bases for V and 12 bases for J; bases not matched to a gene: 16.

Specimen: peripheral blood. The source of this sequence is a human donor in a cohort sampled during active COVID-19. The chain carries TRBV3-1 (or the pseudogene TRBV3-2) and TRBJ2-1; 10 bases line up with TRBD2. The CDR3: CASSDPASGGRMRQFF. In DNA form, the CDR3 reads TGTGCCAGCAGCGATCCCGCTAGCGGGGGACGAATGAGGCAGTTCTTC.